This TCR beta chain emerged from a study of read filtering for tumor transcriptome and immune sequencing. Study as a whole: Mean patient age was approximately 71 years, range about 45 to 90; around 17 male, some 14 female.

The library was built from 400 ng RNA with molecular barcoded adaptors for alpha/delta and beta/gamma chains. TCRdb fed the reads into MiXCR, producing one record per CDR3 protein. The table includes about 61,000 distinct CDR3 sequences, about a fifth detected once. The table lists this clonotype with a few counts. Germline lookup yields CDR1 MRHNA and CDR2 SNTAGT. This CDR3 spans 15 amino acids. V lost 3 bases to trimming and J lost 3 bases; unmatched junction nucleotides: 5. Sequencing was done on a sample of a population of CD138-negative cells sorted from bone marrow. The sequence was collected from a donor at least 40 years old with multiple myeloma. This sequence joins TRBV6-4 and TRBJ2-3, with 8 bases fitting TRBD2. The CDR3, as DNA: TGTGCCAGCAGTGATACTAGCGGATTAACAGATACGCAGTATTTT. Protein product: CASSDTSGLTDTQYF.